The following is a TCR beta chain sequence with its context. Its specificity is not known. With the read ending 3 residues before the CDR3 end, the germline J gene is used to fill in that end. This specimen belongs to a study of T cells in women clearing cervical HPV infection. The overall study: Case blood was drawn a median about 150 days after lesion detection. HLA type could not be excluded as a confounder.

immunoSEQ multiplex PCR used an average of about 1,200 ng genomic DNA. Data came from immunoSEQ multiplex PCR; TCRdb stores just in-frame clones and leaves some out. In total, the table holds roughly 30,000 clones. CDR1 and CDR2 (germline): LNHDA, SQIVND (reference sequence). The CDR3 is 15 amino acids. Study outcomes and limitations: TRBV6-7 abundance was lower in cases than controls (roughly 0.12% versus 0.15%).

The sequence was obtained from a woman between 18 and 75 years old with a cervical HPV16 infection that either progressed to CIN3+ or cleared (not recorded which). Material for sequencing was blood buffy coat. This chain connects TRBV19 to TRBJ2-4, with D hard to call. CDR3: CASSIDPNFSYGQYF. The covered CDR3 bases are TGTGCCAGTAGTATAGATCCCAACTTCTCCTATGGT.